This T cell receptor beta chain was sequenced for a study of blood T cell repertoires in COVID-19. The wider study: The United States, Italy and Spain supplied acute and convalescent COVID-19 samples. Sample material is recorded as cDNA or gDNA derived from T cells, B-cell-depleted T cells, or PBMCs.

How the authors handled the data: How many nucleated cells were present was estimated from reference gene primer amplification. Here immunoSEQ multiplex PCR was the method, and the copy in TCRdb shows in-frame clones only, minus some. V, J and clone size are those of that table, while D and trimming were read from the DNA. The sample gives 230,000 or so clones, 84% of which show up once; about 2.1% is in the top ten. The germline V and J ends were trimmed by 3 bases and 1 base, with 12 bases remaining between them. CDR3 length: 16 amino acids. CDR1 is SGHTA and CDR2 is FQGNSA in the germline V gene. Input material: peripheral blood. The chain links TRBV7-2 to TRBJ2-2; D might be TRBD2 (5 bases). This TCR was recovered from a middle-aged man who had recovered from COVID-19. The CDR3 nucleotides read TGTGCCAGCAGCTTGGGCGGGTGGATGAACACCGGGGAGCTGTTTTTT. Protein product: CASSLGGWMNTGELFF.